This is a list of T cell receptor beta chains from one sample in a study of blood T cells in healthy people across ages. One entry per CDR3 protein results from TCRdb running MiXCR on the 5' RACE reads. This sample has 600,000 to 850,000 distinct CDR3 sequences, with approximately 39% found just once. Sample: blood. The receptors were gathered from a woman aged 55-75 years in good health. Both conserved end residues are part of each CDR3. Each record gives: D gene, CDR3 length, clone size, V gene, J gene, CDR3 protein, CDR3 DNA. The D gene is left open where the match is weak. Some rows mark clone size as missing; the rest say once, few, many or name a class of expanded clone.

d_call: NA; cdr3_length: 16; clone_size: few; v_call: TRBV12-3/TRBV12-4; j_call: TRBJ2-7; cdr3_aa: CASSRPGPITNYEQYF; cdr3_nt: TGTGCCAGCAGCCGACCCGGGCCAATAACGAACTACGAGCAGTACTTC
d_call: TRBD1; cdr3_length: 15; clone_size: NA; v_call: TRBV7-8; j_call: TRBJ2-1; cdr3_aa: CASSAVGQGLDEQFF; cdr3_nt: TGTGCCAGCAGTGCGGTGGGACAGGGTCTCGATGAGCAGTTCTTC
d_call: NA; cdr3_length: 13; clone_size: few; v_call: TRBV11-2; j_call: TRBJ1-2; cdr3_aa: CASSTSRVYGYTF; cdr3_nt: TGTGCCAGCAGCACTAGCCGGGTTTATGGCTACACCTTC
d_call: TRBD1; cdr3_length: 16; clone_size: NA; v_call: TRBV7-2; j_call: TRBJ1-1; cdr3_aa: CASSRTGYYMNTEAFF; cdr3_nt: TGTGCCAGCAGCCGGACAGGGTACTACATGAACACTGAAGCTTTCTTT
d_call: NA; cdr3_length: 14; clone_size: NA; v_call: TRBV15; j_call: TRBJ2-3; cdr3_aa: CATSRDLATDTQYF; cdr3_nt: TGTGCCACCAGCAGAGACCTAGCCACAGATACGCAGTATTTT
d_call: TRBD1; cdr3_length: 14; clone_size: NA; v_call: TRBV6-5; j_call: TRBJ2-7; cdr3_aa: CASSDGTVRYEQYF; cdr3_nt: TGTGCCAGCAGTGACGGGACAGTCAGATACGAGCAGTACTTC
d_call: TRBD1; cdr3_length: 13; clone_size: many; v_call: TRBV9; j_call: TRBJ2-5; cdr3_aa: CASSGQGFETQYF; cdr3_nt: TGTGCCAGCAGCGGACAGGGGTTCGAGACCCAGTACTTC
d_call: NA; cdr3_length: 15; clone_size: NA; v_call: TRBV3-1; j_call: TRBJ2-1; cdr3_aa: CASSHDSSSYNEQFF; cdr3_nt: TGTGCCAGCAGCCATGACTCTAGCTCCTACAATGAGCAGTTCTTC
d_call: TRBD1; cdr3_length: 15; clone_size: NA; v_call: TRBV28; j_call: TRBJ2-5; cdr3_aa: CASSLSGTGGETQYF; cdr3_nt: TGTGCCAGCAGTTTAAGTGGGACAGGGGGAGAGACCCAGTACTTC
d_call: NA; cdr3_length: 13; clone_size: many; v_call: TRBV25-1; j_call: TRBJ1-2; cdr3_aa: CASSGGSLYGYTF; cdr3_nt: TGTGCCAGCAGTGGCGGGAGTCTCTATGGCTACACCTTC
d_call: TRBD1; cdr3_length: 18; clone_size: few; v_call: TRBV6-1; j_call: TRBJ1-5; cdr3_aa: CASSEQGGFRQGNQPQHF; cdr3_nt: TGTGCCAGCAGTGAGCAGGGGGGCTTTCGCCAAGGGAATCAGCCCCAGCATTTT
d_call: NA; cdr3_length: 15; clone_size: once; v_call: TRBV20-1; j_call: TRBJ2-3; cdr3_aa: CSARVGGADTDTQYF; cdr3_nt: TGCAGTGCTAGAGTGGGGGGAGCGGATACAGATACGCAGTATTTT
d_call: NA; cdr3_length: 19; clone_size: NA; v_call: TRBV6-5; j_call: TRBJ2-6; cdr3_aa: CASSYSVSGARSGANVLTF; cdr3_nt: TGTGCCAGCAGTTACTCAGTATCGGGGGCCCGCTCTGGGGCCAACGTCCTGACTTTC
d_call: NA; cdr3_length: 14; clone_size: NA; v_call: TRBV28; j_call: TRBJ2-7; cdr3_aa: CASSPLGDSYEQYF; cdr3_nt: TGTGCCAGCAGTCCCCTGGGGGACTCCTACGAGCAGTACTTC
d_call: NA; cdr3_length: 12; clone_size: NA; v_call: TRBV6-5; j_call: TRBJ2-5; cdr3_aa: CASSYSFGTQYF; cdr3_nt: TGTGCCAGCAGTTACTCGTTTGGGACCCAGTACTTC